Each of the 13 T cell receptor beta chains below was sequenced from the same sample in a study of blood T cells in healthy people across ages. Primers used in a second PCR of roughly 6 to 12 cycles were a sample-barcoded 5' primer and a J-beta primer mix. TCRdb reprocessed the 5' RACE reads with MiXCR, giving one entry per CDR3 protein. Of hundreds of thousands of distinct CDR3 sequences detected, about 25% appear once; the ten largest clones hold approximately 8.7%. This sample was also put to use in a study of T cells of mothers and their children.

Sequenced input: blood. These receptors were collected from a boy aged 5-17 years in good health.

This clonotype was seen more than once but under ten times. The chain combines TRBV5-1 with TRBJ2-2; D is perhaps TRBD1 (5 bases). With 7 bases removed from V and 1 base from J, the gap between germline ends came to 11 bases. CDR1 and CDR2 from the germline V gene are SGHRS and YFSETQ. The CDR3 runs 14 residues. The CDR3 here is CASGFTGNTGELFF. The CDR3 DNA is TGCGCCAGCGGATTCACAGGGAACACCGGGGAGCTGTTTTTT.

This clonotype was picked up many times. This chain uses TRBV6-2 or TRBV6-3 with TRBJ2-5; D gene unclear. CDR1 is MNHEY, CDR2 SVGEGT, per germline. Trimming stripped 6 bases from V and 5 bases from J, with 16 bases between. The CDR3 has 14 amino acids. This CDR3 reads CASRDPGRLETQYF. For the CDR3, the DNA is TGTGCCAGCAGAGATCCCGGTCGACTGGAGACCCAGTACTTC.

This clonotype appeared a few times. This chain connects TRBV13 to TRBJ1-1, with 9 bases fitting TRBD1. V lost 6 bases to trimming and J lost 5 bases; unmatched junction nucleotides: 13. Germline CDR1 and CDR2: PRHDT and FYEKMQ (reference sequence). CDR3 length equals 16 residues. The CDR3 spells CASRPGTGYGVTEAFF. CDR3 coding DNA: TGTGCCAGCAGGCCCGGGACAGGGTATGGGGTAACTGAAGCTTTCTTT.

There are many counts of this clonotype. The rearrangement links TRBV4-3 to TRBJ1-1; D is unclear. The V gene's germline CDR1 is LGHNA and CDR2 YSLEER. CDR3 length: 14 residues. V gave up 1 base and J gave up 1 base, with 7 bases separating them. The CDR3 is CASSQVAGNTEAFF. The CDR3 region has the DNA TGCGCCAGCAGCCAAGTAGCAGGGAACACTGAAGCTTTCTTT.

The CDR3 reads CASSRWDRVNQPQHF. DNA of the CDR3: TGTGCCAGCAGCCGTTGGGACAGGGTGAATCAGCCCCAGCATTTT. This chain connects TRBV6-2 or TRBV6-3 to TRBJ1-5, with TRBD1 identical over 9 bases. The junction had 7 bases not matched to a gene; V was cut back by 6 bases and J by 4 bases. The CDR3 sequence is 15 residues long. Germline V gene sequence: CDR1 MNHEY, CDR2 SVGEGT.

The chain is built from TRBV28 and TRBJ2-7, with TRBD2 as a possible D gene (6 bases). This CDR3 contains 14 residues. Germline CDR1 MDHEN, CDR2 SYDVKM. The V end was cut by 7 bases, the J end by 0 bases, with 13 bases between. The CDR3 nucleotides read TGTGCCAGCACCTCTCCGGGGGACTCCTACGAGCAGTACTTC. It yields the protein CASTSPGDSYEQYF.

This clonotype appeared a few times. The chain employs TRBV12-3 or TRBV12-4 and TRBJ2-4; 9 bases agree with TRBD2. The CDR3 extends over 17 amino acids. With 3 bases clipped from V and 0 bases from J, the junction kept 6 bases outside the gene matches. The CDR3 DNA reads as TGTGCCAGCAGTTTTAGGGGGACTAGCAGAGCCAAAAACATTCAGTACTTC. It translates to CASSFRGTSRAKNIQYF.

This clonotype has at least ten counts. The CDR3: CSARGRDYEQYF. The CDR3 nucleotides read TGCAGTGCTAGGGGCCGGGACTACGAGCAGTACTTC. This chain joins TRBV20-1 and TRBJ2-7; TRBD2 might be the D (5 bases). The length of the CDR3 is 12 residues. Germline CDR1 reads DFQATT; CDR2 reads SNEGSKA (reference sequence). V was trimmed by 3 bases and J by 3 bases, leaving 9 bases between them.

The chain employs TRBV3-1 and TRBJ2-7, with TRBD1 as a possible D gene (6 bases). The V gene's germline CDR1 is LGHDT and CDR2 YNNKEL (reference sequence). V was pared by 4 bases and J by 2 bases, with 12 bases between. This CDR3 is 14 amino acids long. The CDR3 coding sequence is TGTGCCAGCAGCCCCCCGGGACACCCCTACGAGCAGTACTTC. This encodes CASSPPGHPYEQYF.

This clonotype was seen a single time. Relative to the germline gene, one junction end is altered; a read error may explain this. This chain links TRBV7-2 with TRBJ2-7; 12 bases are shared with TRBD1. This CDR3 region has 15 residues. Germline CDR1 and CDR2: SGHTA and FQGNSA. The CDR3 DNA reads as TGTGCTAGCAGCCATGACCGGGACAGGGGGCGCGAGCAGTACTTC. It yields the protein CASSHDRDRGREQYF. Drawing the rest from reference TRBV7-2 and TRBJ2-7, the complete variable domain is GAGVSQSPSNKVTEKGKDVELRCDPISGHTALYWYRQSLGQGLEFLIYFQGNSAPDKSGLPSDRFSAERTGGSVSTLTIQRTQQEDSAVYLCASSHDRDRGREQYFGPGTRLTVT.

This clonotype has only a few counts. The junction differs from germline at one of its ends, possibly a read error. The chain is built from TRBV20-1 and TRBJ2-1, with TRBD2 identical over 12 bases. Germline loops: CDR1 DFQATT, CDR2 SNEGSKA (reference sequence). The length of the CDR3 is 17 residues. The DNA for the CDR3 is TGCAGTGCTAGAGATCTAGCGGGGGGGTGCTCCTACAATGAGCAGTTCTTT. It is translated as CSARDLAGGCSYNEQFF.

The rearrangement uses TRBV7-2 and TRBJ1-5; TRBD1 agrees at 9 bases. The CDR3 runs to 14 residues. The germline CDR1 and CDR2 sequences are SGHTA and FQGNSA. The V and J ends lost 5 bases and 7 bases, in that order; junction bases with no gene match: 6. The CDR3 loop reads CASSKGQGGQPQHF. The CDR3 bases are TGTGCCAGCAGCAAGGGACAGGGAGGGCAGCCCCAGCATTTT.

The V call is TRBV5-1, the J call TRBJ1-6; D is unclear. Trimming left V 3 bases short and J 11 bases short, with 18 bases between. The germline V gene encodes CDR1 SGHRS and CDR2 YFSETQ. The CDR3 length is 15 residues. CDR3 sequence (DNA): TGCGCCAGCAGCTCGGAGGCGGGTTCAAGCCCACCCCTCCACTTT. Its protein is CASSSEAGSSPPLHF.